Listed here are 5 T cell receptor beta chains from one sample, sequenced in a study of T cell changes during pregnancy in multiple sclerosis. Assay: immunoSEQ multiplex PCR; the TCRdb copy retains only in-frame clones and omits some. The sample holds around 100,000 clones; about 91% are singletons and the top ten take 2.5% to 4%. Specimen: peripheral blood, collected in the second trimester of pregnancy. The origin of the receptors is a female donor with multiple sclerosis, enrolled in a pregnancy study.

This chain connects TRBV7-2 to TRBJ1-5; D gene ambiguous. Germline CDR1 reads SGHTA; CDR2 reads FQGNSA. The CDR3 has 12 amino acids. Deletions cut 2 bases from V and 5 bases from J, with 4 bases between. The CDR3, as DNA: TGTGCCAGCAGCTTACCGGATCAGCCCCAGCATTTT. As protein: CASSLPDQPQHF.

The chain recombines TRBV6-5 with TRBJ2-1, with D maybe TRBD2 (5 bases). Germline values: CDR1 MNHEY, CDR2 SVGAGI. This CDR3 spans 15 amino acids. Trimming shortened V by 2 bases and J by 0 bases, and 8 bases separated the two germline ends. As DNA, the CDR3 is TGTGCCAGCAGTTACAGGGCGGGCTCCTACAATGAGCAGTTCTTC. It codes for CASSYRAGSYNEQFF.

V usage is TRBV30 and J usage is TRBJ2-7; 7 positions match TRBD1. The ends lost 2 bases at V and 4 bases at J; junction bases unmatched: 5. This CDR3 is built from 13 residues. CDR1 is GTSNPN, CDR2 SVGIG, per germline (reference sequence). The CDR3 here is CAWSTNRGYEQYF. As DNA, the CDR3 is TGTGCCTGGAGTACAAACAGGGGTTACGAGCAGTACTTC.

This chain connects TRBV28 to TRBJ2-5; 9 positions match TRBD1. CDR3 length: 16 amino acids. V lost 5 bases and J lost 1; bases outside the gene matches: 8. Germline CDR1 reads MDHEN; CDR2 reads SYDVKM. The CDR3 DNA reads TGTGCCAGCAGTCAGACAGGGGGTGCCTCCCAAGAGACCCAGTACTTC. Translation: CASSQTGGASQETQYF.

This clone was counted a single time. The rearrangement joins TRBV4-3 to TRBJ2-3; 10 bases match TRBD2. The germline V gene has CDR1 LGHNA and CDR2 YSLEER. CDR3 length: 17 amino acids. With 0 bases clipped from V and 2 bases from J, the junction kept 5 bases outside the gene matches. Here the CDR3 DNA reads TGCGCCAGCAGCCAAGACCGAGCGGGAGGGCCCACAGATACGCAGTATTTT. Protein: CASSQDRAGGPTDTQYF.